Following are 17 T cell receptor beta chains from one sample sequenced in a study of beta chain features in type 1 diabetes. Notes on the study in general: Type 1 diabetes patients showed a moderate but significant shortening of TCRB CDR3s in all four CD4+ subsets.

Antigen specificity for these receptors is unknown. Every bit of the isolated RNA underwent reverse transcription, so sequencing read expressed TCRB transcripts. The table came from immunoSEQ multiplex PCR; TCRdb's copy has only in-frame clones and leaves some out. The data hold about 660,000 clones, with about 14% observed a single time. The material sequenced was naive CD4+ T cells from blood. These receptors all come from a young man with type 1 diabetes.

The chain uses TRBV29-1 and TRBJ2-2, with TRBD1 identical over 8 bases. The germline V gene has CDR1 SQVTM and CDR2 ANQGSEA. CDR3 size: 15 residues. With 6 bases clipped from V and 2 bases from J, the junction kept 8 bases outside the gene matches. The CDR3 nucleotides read TGCAGCGTAAAAAGACAGGGGACAAACACCGGGGAGCTGTTTTTT. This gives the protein CSVKRQGTNTGELFF.

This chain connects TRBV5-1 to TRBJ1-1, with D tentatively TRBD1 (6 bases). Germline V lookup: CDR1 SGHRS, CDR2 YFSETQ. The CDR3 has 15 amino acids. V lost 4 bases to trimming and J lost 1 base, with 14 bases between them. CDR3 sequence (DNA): TGCGCCAGCAGCGAACGGGGGCGAGGGAACACTGAAGCTTTCTTT. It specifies CASSERGRGNTEAFF.

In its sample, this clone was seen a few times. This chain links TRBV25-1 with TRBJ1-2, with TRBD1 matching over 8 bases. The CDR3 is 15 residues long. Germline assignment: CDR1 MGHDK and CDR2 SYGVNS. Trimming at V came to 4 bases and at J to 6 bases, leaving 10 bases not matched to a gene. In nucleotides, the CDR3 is TGTGCCAGCAGTGGAGACCAGGACAGGGTTCATGGCTACACCTTC. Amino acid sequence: CASSGDQDRVHGYTF.

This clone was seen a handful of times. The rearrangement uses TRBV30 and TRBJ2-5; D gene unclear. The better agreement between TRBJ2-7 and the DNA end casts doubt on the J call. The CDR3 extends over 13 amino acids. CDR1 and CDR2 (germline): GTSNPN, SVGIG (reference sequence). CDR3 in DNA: TGTGCCTGGAGTGTCGCCCTACGGTACGAGCAGTACTTC. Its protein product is CAWSVALRYEQYF.

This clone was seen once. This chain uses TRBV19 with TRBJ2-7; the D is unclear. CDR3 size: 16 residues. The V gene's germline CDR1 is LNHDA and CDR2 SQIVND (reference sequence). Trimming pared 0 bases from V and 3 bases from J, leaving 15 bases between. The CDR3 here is CASSIDSAGQLYEQYF. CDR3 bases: TGTGCCAGTAGTATAGATTCGGCAGGCCAACTCTACGAGCAGTACTTC.

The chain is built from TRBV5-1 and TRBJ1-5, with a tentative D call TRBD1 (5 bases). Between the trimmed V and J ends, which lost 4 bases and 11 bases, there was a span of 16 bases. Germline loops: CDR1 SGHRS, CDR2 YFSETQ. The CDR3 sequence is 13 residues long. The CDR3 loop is CASSPRPGITQHF. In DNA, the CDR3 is TGCGCCAGCAGCCCCCGCCCAGGGATTACCCAGCATTTT.

The CDR3, as DNA: TGTGCCAGCAGCCCACAGGCCCCATATAATTCACCCCTCCACTTT. Protein sequence: CASSPQAPYNSPLHF. The rearrangement uses TRBV7-2 and TRBJ1-6; D might be TRBD1 (5 bases). The germline V gene has CDR1 SGHTA and CDR2 FQGNSA. The CDR3 runs to 15 residues. The V end was cut by 5 bases, the J end by 4 bases, with 12 bases between. Drawing the rest from reference TRBV7-2 and TRBJ1-6, the complete variable domain is GAGVSQSPSNKVTEKGKDVELRCDPISGHTALYWYRQSLGQGLEFLIYFQGNSAPDKSGLPSDRFSAERTGGSVSTLTIQRTQQEDSAVYLCASSPQAPYNSPLHFGNGTRLTVT.

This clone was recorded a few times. The CDR3 sequence is CAIKDLTDTQYF. In DNA, the CDR3 is TGTGCCATCAAGGACCTCACAGATACGCAGTATTTT. The chain combines TRBV10-3 with TRBJ2-3; D is unclear. The CDR3 totals 12 residues. Trimming took 7 bases from V and 2 from J, leaving 7 bases between them. Germline-derived CDR1 and CDR2 are ENHRY and SYGVKD.

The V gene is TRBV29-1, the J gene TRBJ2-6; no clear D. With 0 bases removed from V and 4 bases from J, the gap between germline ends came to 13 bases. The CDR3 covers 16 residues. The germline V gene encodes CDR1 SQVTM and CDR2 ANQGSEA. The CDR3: CSVEERWDPGANVLTF. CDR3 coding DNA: TGCAGCGTTGAAGAGCGGTGGGATCCCGGGGCCAACGTCCTGACTTTC.

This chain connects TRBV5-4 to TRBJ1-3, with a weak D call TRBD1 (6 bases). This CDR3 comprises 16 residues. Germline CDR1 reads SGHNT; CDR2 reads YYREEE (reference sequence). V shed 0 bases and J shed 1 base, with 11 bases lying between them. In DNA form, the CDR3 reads TGTGCCAGCAGCTTGGACAGGGCCTCATCTGGAAACACCATATATTTT. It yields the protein CASSLDRASSGNTIYF.

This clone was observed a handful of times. CDR3 coding DNA: TGTGCCAGCAGCTCAACAGGGCGGGATGAGCAGTTCTTC. Translation gives CASSSTGRDEQFF. The chain has TRBV7-9 and TRBJ2-1; possibly TRBD1 for D (6 bases). Germline CDR1 reads SEHNR; CDR2 reads FQNEAQ (reference sequence). The CDR3 consists of 13 residues. The V gene lost 4 bases and the J gene lost 8 bases, with 12 bases spanning the gap. The full variable domain, in which reference TRBV7-9 and TRBJ2-1 provide the parts outside the CDR3, is DTGVSQNPRHKITKRGQNVTFRCDPISEHNRLYWYRQTLGQGPEFLTYFQNEAQLEKSRLLSDRFSAERPKGSFSTLEIQRTEQGDSAMYLCASSSTGRDEQFFGPGTRLTVL.

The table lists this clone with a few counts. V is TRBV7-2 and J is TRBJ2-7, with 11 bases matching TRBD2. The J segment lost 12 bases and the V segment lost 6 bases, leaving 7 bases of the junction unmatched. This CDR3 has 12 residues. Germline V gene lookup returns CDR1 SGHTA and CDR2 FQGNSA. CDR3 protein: CASRLAGGPWYF. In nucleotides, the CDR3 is TGTGCCAGCAGGCTAGCGGGGGGCCCCTGGTACTTC.

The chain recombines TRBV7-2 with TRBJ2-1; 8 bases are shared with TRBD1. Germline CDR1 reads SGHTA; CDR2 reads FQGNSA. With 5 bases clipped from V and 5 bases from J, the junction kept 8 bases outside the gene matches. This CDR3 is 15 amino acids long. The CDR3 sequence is CASSQRTGLNNEQFF. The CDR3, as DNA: TGTGCCAGCAGCCAAAGGACAGGGTTAAACAATGAGCAGTTCTTC.

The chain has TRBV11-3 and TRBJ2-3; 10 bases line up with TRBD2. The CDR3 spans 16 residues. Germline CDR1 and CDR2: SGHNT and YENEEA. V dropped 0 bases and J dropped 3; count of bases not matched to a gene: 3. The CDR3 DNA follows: TGTGCCAGCAGCTTAGAAGGGACTAGCGAGACAGATACGCAGTATTTT. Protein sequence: CASSLEGTSETDTQYF.

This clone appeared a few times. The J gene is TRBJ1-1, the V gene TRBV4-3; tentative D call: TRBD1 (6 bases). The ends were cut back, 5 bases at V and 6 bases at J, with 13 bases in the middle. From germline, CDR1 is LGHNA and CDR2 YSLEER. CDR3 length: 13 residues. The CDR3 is CASSLDGGAEAFF. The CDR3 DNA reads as TGCGCCAGCAGCTTAGATGGGGGCGCTGAAGCTTTCTTT.

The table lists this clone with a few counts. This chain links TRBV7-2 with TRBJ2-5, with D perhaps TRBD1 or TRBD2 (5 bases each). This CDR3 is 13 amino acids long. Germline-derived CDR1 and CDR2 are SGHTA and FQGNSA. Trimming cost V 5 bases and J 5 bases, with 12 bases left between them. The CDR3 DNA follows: TGTGCCAGCAGCCCTCGGGACCGGGAGACCCAGTACTTC. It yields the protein CASSPRDRETQYF.

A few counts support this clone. The CDR3 nucleotides read TGCAGCACCTGGGACAGGGGGAGTAATGAGCAGTTCTTC. Amino acid sequence: CSTWDRGSNEQFF. V gene TRBV29-1 combines with J gene TRBJ2-1, with TRBD1 matching over 11 bases. Germline CDR1 and CDR2: SQVTM and ANQGSEA. V shed 8 bases, J shed 7 bases, and the junction held 7 bases outside the gene matches. This CDR3 region has 13 residues.